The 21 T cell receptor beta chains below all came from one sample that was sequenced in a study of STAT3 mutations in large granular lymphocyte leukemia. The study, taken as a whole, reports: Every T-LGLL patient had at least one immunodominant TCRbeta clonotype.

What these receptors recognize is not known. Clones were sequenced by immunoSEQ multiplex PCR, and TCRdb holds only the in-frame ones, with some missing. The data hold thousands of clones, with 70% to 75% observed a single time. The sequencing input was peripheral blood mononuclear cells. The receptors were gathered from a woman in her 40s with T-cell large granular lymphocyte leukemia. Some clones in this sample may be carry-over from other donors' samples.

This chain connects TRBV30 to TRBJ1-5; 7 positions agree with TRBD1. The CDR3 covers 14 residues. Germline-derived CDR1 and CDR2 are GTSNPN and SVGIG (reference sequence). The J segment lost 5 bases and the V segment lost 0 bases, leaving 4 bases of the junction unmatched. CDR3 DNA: TGTGCCTGGAGTGTGGGGGACAGCGATCAGCCCCAGCATTTT. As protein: CAWSVGDSDQPQHF.

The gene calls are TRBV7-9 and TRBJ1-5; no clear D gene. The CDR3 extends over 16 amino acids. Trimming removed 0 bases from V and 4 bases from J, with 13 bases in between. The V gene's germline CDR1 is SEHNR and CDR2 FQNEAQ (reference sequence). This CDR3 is CASSLAGRGRNQPQHF. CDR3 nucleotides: TGTGCCAGCAGCTTAGCTGGACGGGGAAGGAATCAGCCCCAGCATTTT.

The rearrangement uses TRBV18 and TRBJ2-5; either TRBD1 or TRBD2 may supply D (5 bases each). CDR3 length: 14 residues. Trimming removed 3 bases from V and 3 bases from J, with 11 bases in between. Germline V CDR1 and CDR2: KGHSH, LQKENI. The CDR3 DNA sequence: TGTGCCAGCTCACCGAGGGGCGGAGAAGAGACCCAGTACTTC. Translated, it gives CASSPRGGEETQYF.

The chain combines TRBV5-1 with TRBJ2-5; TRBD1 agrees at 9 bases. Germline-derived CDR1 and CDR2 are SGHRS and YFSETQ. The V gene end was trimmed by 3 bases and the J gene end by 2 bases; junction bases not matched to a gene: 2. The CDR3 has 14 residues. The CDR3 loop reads CASSSGQGQETQYF. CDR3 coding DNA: TGCGCCAGCAGCTCGGGACAGGGACAAGAGACCCAGTACTTC.

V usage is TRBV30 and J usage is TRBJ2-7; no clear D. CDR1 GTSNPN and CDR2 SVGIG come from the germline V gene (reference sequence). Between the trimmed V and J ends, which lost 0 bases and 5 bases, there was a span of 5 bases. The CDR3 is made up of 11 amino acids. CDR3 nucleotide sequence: TGTGCCTGGAGTGTAATCCACGAGCAGTACTTC. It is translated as CAWSVIHEQYF. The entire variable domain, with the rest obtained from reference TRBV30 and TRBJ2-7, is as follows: SQTIHQWPATLVQPVGSPLSLECTVEGTSNPNLYWYRQAAGRGLQLLFYSVGIGQISSEVPQNLSASRPQDRQFILSSKKLLLSDSGFYLCAWSVIHEQYFGPGTRLTVT.

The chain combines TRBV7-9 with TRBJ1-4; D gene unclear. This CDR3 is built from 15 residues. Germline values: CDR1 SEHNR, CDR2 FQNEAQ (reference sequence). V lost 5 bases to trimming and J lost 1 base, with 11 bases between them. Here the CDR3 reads CASSRTGGTNEKLFF. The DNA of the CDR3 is TGTGCCAGCAGCCGCACCGGAGGAACTAATGAAAAACTGTTTTTT. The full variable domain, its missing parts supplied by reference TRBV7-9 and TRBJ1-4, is DTGVSQNPRHKITKRGQNVTFRCDPISEHNRLYWYRQTLGQGPEFLTYFQNEAQLEKSRLLSDRFSAERPKGSFSTLEIQRTEQGDSAMYLCASSRTGGTNEKLFFGSGTQLSVL.

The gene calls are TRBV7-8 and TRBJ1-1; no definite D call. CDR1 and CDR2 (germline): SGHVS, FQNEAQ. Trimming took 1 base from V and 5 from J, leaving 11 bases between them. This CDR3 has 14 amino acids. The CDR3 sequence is CASSLVDGRTEAFF. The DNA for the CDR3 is TGTGCCAGCAGCTTAGTGGACGGGCGTACTGAAGCTTTCTTT.

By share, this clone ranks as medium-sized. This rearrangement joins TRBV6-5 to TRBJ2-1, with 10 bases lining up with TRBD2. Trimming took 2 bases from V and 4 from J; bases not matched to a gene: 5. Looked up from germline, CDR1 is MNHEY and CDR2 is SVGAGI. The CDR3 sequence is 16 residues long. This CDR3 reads CASSYGPAGGYNEQFF. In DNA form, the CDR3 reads TGTGCCAGCAGTTACGGGCCAGCGGGGGGGTACAATGAGCAGTTCTTC.

The CDR3 region is CASSDTRRSYGYTF. The DNA for the CDR3 is TGTGCCAGCAGTGACACCAGGCGCAGCTATGGCTACACCTTC. V usage is TRBV6-1 and J usage is TRBJ1-2; D not certain. Germline values: CDR1 MNHNS, CDR2 SASEGT. Trimming shortened V by 3 bases and J by 4 bases, and 12 bases separated the two germline ends. The CDR3 length is 14 residues.

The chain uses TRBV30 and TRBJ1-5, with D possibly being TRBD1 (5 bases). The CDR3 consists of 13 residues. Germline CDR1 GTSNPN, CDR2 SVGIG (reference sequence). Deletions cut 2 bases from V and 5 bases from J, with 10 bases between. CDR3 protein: CAWSFQGDQPQHF. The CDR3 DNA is TGTGCCTGGAGTTTCCAGGGAGATCAGCCCCAGCATTTT.

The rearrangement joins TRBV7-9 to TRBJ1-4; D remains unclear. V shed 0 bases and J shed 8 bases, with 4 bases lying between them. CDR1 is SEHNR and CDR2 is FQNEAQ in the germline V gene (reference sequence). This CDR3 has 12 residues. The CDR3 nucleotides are TGTGCCAGCAGCTTAGCGTGGGAAAAACTGTTTTTT. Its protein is CASSLAWEKLFF.

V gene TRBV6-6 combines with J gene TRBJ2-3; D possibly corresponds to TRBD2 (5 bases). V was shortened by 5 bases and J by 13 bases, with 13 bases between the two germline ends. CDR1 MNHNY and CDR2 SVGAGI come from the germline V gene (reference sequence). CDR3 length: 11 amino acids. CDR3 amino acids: CASSPGEREYF. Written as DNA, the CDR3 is TGTGCCAGCAGTCCCGGGGAAAGGGAGTATTTT.

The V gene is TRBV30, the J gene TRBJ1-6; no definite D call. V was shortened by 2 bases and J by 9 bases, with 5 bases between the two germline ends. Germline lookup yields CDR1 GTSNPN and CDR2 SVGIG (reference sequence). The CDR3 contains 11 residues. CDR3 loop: CAWSSPSPLHF. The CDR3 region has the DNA TGTGCCTGGAGTAGTCCTTCACCCCTCCACTTT.

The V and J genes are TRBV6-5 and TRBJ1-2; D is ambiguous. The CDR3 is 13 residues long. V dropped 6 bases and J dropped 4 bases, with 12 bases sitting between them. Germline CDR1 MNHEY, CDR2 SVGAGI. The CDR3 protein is CASSQLHSYGYTF. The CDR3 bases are TGTGCCAGCAGCCAACTCCATTCCTATGGCTACACCTTC.

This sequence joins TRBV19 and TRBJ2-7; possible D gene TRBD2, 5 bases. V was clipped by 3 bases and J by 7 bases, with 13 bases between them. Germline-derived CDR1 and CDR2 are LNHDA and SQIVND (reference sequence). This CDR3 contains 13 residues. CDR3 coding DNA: TGTGCCAGTAGTATGGGCCGGACGGGAGAGCAGTACTTC. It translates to CASSMGRTGEQYF.

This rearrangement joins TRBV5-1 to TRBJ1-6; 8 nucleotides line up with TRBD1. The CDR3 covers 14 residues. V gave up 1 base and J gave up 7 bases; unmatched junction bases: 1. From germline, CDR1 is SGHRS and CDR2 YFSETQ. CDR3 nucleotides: TGCGCCAGCAGCTTGCAGGGGGCAAATTCACCCCTCCACTTT. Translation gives CASSLQGANSPLHF.

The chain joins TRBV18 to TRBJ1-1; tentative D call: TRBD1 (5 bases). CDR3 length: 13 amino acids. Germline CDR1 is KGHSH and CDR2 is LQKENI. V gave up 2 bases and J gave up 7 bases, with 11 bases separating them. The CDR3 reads CASSPSGDGEAFF. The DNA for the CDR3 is TGTGCCAGCTCACCAAGTGGGGACGGTGAAGCTTTCTTT.

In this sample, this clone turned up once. CDR3 in DNA: TGTGCCAGCAGCTTAGAACGGGGAGGCTACACCTTC. Translating it yields CASSLERGGYTF. The chain employs TRBV7-9 and TRBJ1-2; D is uncertain. CDR3 size: 12 residues. Trimming shortened V by 1 base and J by 8 bases, and 8 bases separated the two germline ends. Germline CDR1 is SEHNR and CDR2 is FQNEAQ (reference sequence).

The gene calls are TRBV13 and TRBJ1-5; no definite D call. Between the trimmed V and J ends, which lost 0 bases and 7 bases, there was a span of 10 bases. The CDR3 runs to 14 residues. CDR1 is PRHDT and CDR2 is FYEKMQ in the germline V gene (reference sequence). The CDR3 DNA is TGTGCCAGCAGCTTAGGACCACCGGGGCAGCCCCAGCATTTT. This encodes CASSLGPPGQPQHF.

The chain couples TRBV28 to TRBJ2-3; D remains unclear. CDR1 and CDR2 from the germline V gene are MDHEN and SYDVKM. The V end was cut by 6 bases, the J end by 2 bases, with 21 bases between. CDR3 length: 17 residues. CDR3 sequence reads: CASSEPSFDRATDTQYF. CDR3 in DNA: TGTGCCAGCAGCGAACCCTCATTTGACCGGGCCACAGATACGCAGTATTTT.

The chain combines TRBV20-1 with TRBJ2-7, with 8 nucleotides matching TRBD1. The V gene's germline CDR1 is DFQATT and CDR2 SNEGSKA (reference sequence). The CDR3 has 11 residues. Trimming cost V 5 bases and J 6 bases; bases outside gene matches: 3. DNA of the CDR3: TGCAGTGCTGCACAGGGGGGCGAGCAGTACTTC. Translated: CSAAQGGEQYF.